This TCR beta chain originates from a study of T cell responses to AZD1222 COVID-19 vaccine. About the study: Samples with a second dose at about 4 or about 12 weeks were pooled together.

This CDR3 region has 14 residues. V lost 5 bases, J lost 2 bases, and 4 bases stayed unmatched. Germline-derived CDR1 and CDR2 are LNHDA and SQIVND (reference sequence). Regarding the study as a whole: Clonal diversity may have been underestimated in mostly white British donors. Along spike, vaccine-associated CD4 TCRs were found throughout, with dominance at 160-218 and 743-854.

Clones were sequenced by immunoSEQ multiplex PCR, and TCRdb holds only the in-frame ones, with some missing. The data hold some 180,000 clones, with 80% to 90% observed a single time. Comment on this clone: Its antigen is not known.

Source: peripheral blood, taken on day 0 of AZD1222 vaccination. This sequence originates from an adult in good health. The chain joins TRBV19 to TRBJ2-5, with 8 positions matching TRBD1. CDR3 amino acids: CASSPGTGQETQYF. The CDR3 nucleotides are TGTGCCAGTAGTCCCGGGACAGGACAAGAGACCCAGTACTTC.